Below, 13 T cell receptor beta chains from the same sample are listed, as sequenced in a study of tumor-infiltrating lymphocytes in primary liver carcinoma. TCR beta cDNA came from roughly 450 ng total RNA, primed with a constant-region primer. Libraries for TCR beta were built through three nested multiplex PCR rounds, which together made up a slightly modified ARM-PCR procedure. Two initial PCR rounds of about 10 cycles each paired TRBV1-TRBV30 forward primers with a C-beta reverse primer. TCRdb recomputed calls from the multiplex PCR reads with MiXCR, one row per CDR3 protein. Found here are 25,000 or so distinct CDR3 sequences, 60% to 80% of them singletons; the top ten hold 32%. Co-extracting RNA and DNA was done with roughly 17-34 mg of unsorted bulk tissue as input. The source material was liver tumor tissue from sampling region 5. The subset is: tumor region T5, tumor centre. These receptors all stem from a woman aged 25 to 45 with primary liver carcinoma and hepatitis B virus infection.

This clonotype has at least ten counts. The chain uses TRBV7-2 and TRBJ2-3; D gene unclear. V dropped 6 bases and J dropped 0 bases, with 13 bases sitting between them. Germline lookup yields CDR1 SGHTA and CDR2 FQGNSA. This CDR3 comprises 15 residues. The CDR3 DNA sequence: TGTGCCAGCAGTCTTAGTTATTCTAGCACAGATACGCAGTATTTT. Translated: CASSLSYSSTDTQYF.

In regard to this clonotype: The junction does not match germline at one end; this may be a read error. The chain is built from TRBV11-2 and TRBJ1-2; no firm D call. This CDR3 has 14 residues. Looked up from germline, CDR1 is SGHAT and CDR2 is FQNNGV. The CDR3 is CASNLREANYGYAF. CDR3 bases: TGTGCCAGCAACTTAAGGGAGGCTAACTATGGCTACGCCTTC.

Many counts were recorded for this clonotype. J is TRBJ1-1 and V is TRBV11-2; maybe TRBD1 (5 bases). This CDR3 has 13 residues. Trimming shortened V by 5 bases and J by 1 base, and 8 bases separated the two germline ends. Germline CDR1 SGHAT, CDR2 FQNNGV. The CDR3 region is CASSNDRNTEAFF. DNA of the CDR3: TGTGCCAGCAGCAACGACAGGAACACTGAAGCTTTCTTT. Together with reference TRBV11-2 and TRBJ1-1, the CDR3 gives the full variable domain: EAGVAQSPRYKIIEKRQSVAFWCNPISGHATLYWYQQILGQGPKLLIQFQNNGVVDDSQLPKDRFSAERLKGVDSTLKIQPAKLEDSAVYLCASSNDRNTEAFFGQGTRLTVV.

The J gene is TRBJ2-5, the V gene TRBV5-1; tentative D call: TRBD2 (5 bases). From germline, CDR1 is SGHRS and CDR2 YFSETQ. V was shortened by 0 bases and J by 4 bases, with 16 bases between the two germline ends. The length of the CDR3 is 16 residues. The CDR3 here is CASSLGASSGRETQYF. CDR3 nucleotides: TGCGCCAGCAGCTTGGGGGCGTCCAGCGGACGAGAGACCCAGTACTTC.

With respect to this clonotype: The missing conserved phenylalanine or tryptophan at the end of this CDR3 makes a read error likely. This sequence joins TRBV28 and TRBJ2-7; 14 positions match TRBD2. Trimming at V came to 3 bases and at J to 6 bases, leaving 7 bases not matched to a gene. Germline-derived CDR1 and CDR2 are MDHEN and SYDVKM. The CDR3 sequence is 16 residues long. In nucleotides, the CDR3 is TGTGCCAGCAGTTTCTTGGGACTAGCGGGAGCTGGCGAGCAGTACCTC. It encodes CASSFLGLAGAGEQYL.

On this clonotype itself: At one boundary the junction diverges from the germline segment, which might be a read error. The genes are TRBV6-6 and TRBJ1-6; tentative D call: TRBD1 (6 bases). CDR3 length equals 14 residues. CDR1 and CDR2 (germline): MNHNY, SVGAGI (reference sequence). CDR3 coding DNA: TGTGCCAGGAGTTACACAGGGACGGATTCAACCCTCCACTTT. Protein product: CARSYTGTDSTLHF.

CDR3 nucleotides: TGTGCCAGCAGTTTATGGACAGCCTACGAGCAGTACTTC. Protein product: CASSLWTAYEQYF. The chain is built from TRBV28 and TRBJ2-7; a weak D match, TRBD1 (5 bases). Trimming took 0 bases from V and 2 from J, leaving 5 bases between them. CDR3 size: 13 residues. Germline lookup yields CDR1 MDHEN and CDR2 SYDVKM.

As regards this clonotype: A read error may explain this, as a much larger clone is one base away. This chain joins TRBV30 and TRBJ2-7; possibly TRBD1 or TRBD2 for D (5 bases each). Germline V CDR1 and CDR2: GTSNPN, SVGIG (reference sequence). CDR3 length: 13 residues. For the CDR3, the DNA is TGTGCCTGGAGCGCCGTGTGGGACCACGAGCAGCACTTC. Protein product: CAWSAVWDHEQHF.

This clonotype has a count of ten or more. This chain connects TRBV28 to TRBJ1-2; tentative D call: TRBD1 (6 bases). V lost 5 bases and J lost 0, with 13 bases in between. CDR3 length equals 15 residues. Germline CDR1 reads MDHEN; CDR2 reads SYDVKM. In DNA form, the CDR3 reads TGTGCCAGCAGTCCGATCCGGGACACTAACTATGGCTACACCTTC. This encodes CASSPIRDTNYGYTF.

The chain joins TRBV12-3 or TRBV12-4 to TRBJ1-1; maybe TRBD1 (6 bases). The CDR3 runs 17 residues. V lost 5 bases, J lost 6 bases, and 25 bases lay in between. The DNA for the CDR3 is TGTGCCAGCAGTCGACTCCCCCAGGGGAAGGGCGGGGCTGAAGCTTTCTTT. It is translated as CASSRLPQGKGGAEAFF.

This clonotype was seen a few times. Germline and junction disagree at one end, which may indicate a read error. CDR3 sequence (DNA): TGTGCCAGCTGTTATGAACTAGCGCCGAACACCGGGGAGCTGTTTTTT. Encoded protein: CASCYELAPNTGELFF. This chain connects TRBV6-5 to TRBJ2-2; the match to TRBD2 covers 7 bases. Germline-derived CDR1 and CDR2 are MNHEY and SVGAGI. CDR3 size: 16 residues.

This clonotype was seen only once. Possible read error: a much larger clone is one base away. The rearrangement uses TRBV28 and TRBJ2-1; D possibly corresponds to TRBD2 (5 bases). This CDR3 region has 13 residues. The germline gives CDR1 MDHEN, CDR2 SYDVKM. This CDR3 reads CVSRYGIYNEQFF. CDR3 in DNA: TGTGTCAGCCGATACGGGATCTACAATGAGCAGTTCTTC.

On this clonotype itself: A read error may explain this, as a much larger clone is one base away. The chain employs TRBV7-9 and TRBJ1-2, with 9 positions matching TRBD1. The V and J ends lost 5 bases and 11 bases, in that order; junction bases with no gene match: 12. Per the germline V gene, CDR1 is SEHNR and CDR2 is FQNEAQ (reference sequence). The CDR3 contains 14 residues. The DNA for the CDR3 is TGTGCCAGCAGCCGCGACAGGGGGTTGGTTAGTTACACCTTC. Protein product: CASSRDRGLVSYTF.